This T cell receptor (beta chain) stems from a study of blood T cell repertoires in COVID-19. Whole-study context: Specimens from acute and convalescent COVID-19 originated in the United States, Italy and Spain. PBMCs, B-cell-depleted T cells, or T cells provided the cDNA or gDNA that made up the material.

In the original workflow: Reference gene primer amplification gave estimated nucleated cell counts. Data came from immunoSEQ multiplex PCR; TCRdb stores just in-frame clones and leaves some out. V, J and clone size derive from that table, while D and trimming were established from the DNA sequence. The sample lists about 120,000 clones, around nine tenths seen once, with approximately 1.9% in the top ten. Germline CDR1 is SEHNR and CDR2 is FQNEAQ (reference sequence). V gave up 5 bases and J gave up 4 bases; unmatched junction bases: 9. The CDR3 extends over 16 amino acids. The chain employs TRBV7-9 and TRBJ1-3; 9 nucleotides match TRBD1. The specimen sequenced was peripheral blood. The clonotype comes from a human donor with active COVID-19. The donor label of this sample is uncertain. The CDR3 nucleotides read TGTGCCAGCAGCCAGACCTCCGGGACAGGGGGAAACACCATATATTTT. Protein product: CASSQTSGTGGNTIYF.